Listed here is a single T cell receptor beta chain. Its antigen is undetermined. Per the germline V gene, CDR1 is SGHAT and CDR2 is FQNNGV. CDR3 size: 17 residues. Trimming removed 2 bases at V and 10 bases at J, with 24 bases between. Treatment described: approximately nine-day PBMC culture with coronavirus spike peptide pools or control peptides (ViraFEST assay). Gathered ahead of the COVID-19 pandemic (2011-2018) were the CD4+ T cells of the unexposed donor. Via ViraFEST, peptide pools expanded antigen-specific T cells before TCR sequencing. Cell culture was performed with 1.8 million or so PBMCs per well in the presence of 8.5 to 10 IU/ml IL-2 and 10 ug/ml peptide pools. The record originates from a study of vaccination and CD4 T cells after COVID-19. The Oncomine TCR Beta short-read assay generated sequence data from the DNA of cultured CD4+ T cells. DNA came from CD4+ T cells after culture. TCRdb re-called the PCR reads through MiXCR, storing one row per CDR3 protein. Of several thousand distinct CDR3 sequences detected, about 37% appear once; the ten largest clones hold about a fifth.

General study findings and limits: The median count of SARS-CoV-2-reactive clonotypes rose from around 21 to 38, not significantly.

The sequence was obtained from a human donor in good health. Sequenced material: CD4+ T cells from blood, cultured in vitro. The J gene is TRBJ2-1, the V gene TRBV11-2, with D possibly TRBD2 on 5 matching bases. The CDR3, as DNA: TGTGCCAGCAGCTTAACCCTTCCTAGCCACACGGGGTGGGAGCAGTTCTTC. This encodes CASSLTLPSHTGWEQFF.